These T cell receptor beta chains were read from a single sample in a study of cytomegalovirus exposure and HLA in healthy donors. Measured with immunoSEQ multiplex PCR; TCRdb has only the in-frame clones, and not every one. The sample has about 160,000 clones; around 76% are singletons. Sequencing was carried out using PBMCs. These receptors originate from a girl aged 5-17 years in good health and CMV-seropositive. The CDR3 runs from the conserved cysteine through the conserved F or W. The D gene is left open where the match is weak. Clone size is given for some rows only: seen once, a few or many times, or a class if the clone is expanded.

d_gene,j_gene,abundance,len,v_gene,CDR3nt,CDR3aa
NA,TRBJ1-1,NA,16,TRBV28,TGTGCCAGCAGTTTAGGTAGCCGTCCCATGGAGACTGAAGCTTTCTTT,CASSLGSRPMETEAFF
NA,TRBJ1-2,NA,13,TRBV9,TGTGCCAGCAGCGTTACAGGGACGGGCGGCTACACCTTC,CASSVTGTGGYTF
TRBD2,TRBJ2-3,NA,15,TRBV10-1,TGCGCCAGCAGATACGGGACTAGGTCCCCGAAATGGCAGTATTTT,CASRYGTRSPKWQYF
TRBD2,TRBJ2-2,NA,15,TRBV30,TGTGCCTGGAGTGCACTAGCGGGAGTCACCGGGGAGCTGTTTTTT,CAWSALAGVTGELFF
TRBD1,TRBJ1-2,NA,14,TRBV4-2,TGTGCCAGCAGCCAAGGGGACAGGGCGTATGGCTACACCTTC,CASSQGDRAYGYTF
NA,TRBJ2-7,NA,12,TRBV2,TGTGCCAGCAGGGAGGGACCCCACGAGCAGTACTTC,CASREGPHEQYF
NA,TRBJ2-7,NA,13,TRBV27,TGTGCCAGCAGTGTATGGGGCCGCGGCGAGCAGTACTTC,CASSVWGRGEQYF
TRBD1,TRBJ1-5,NA,15,TRBV28,TGTGCCAGCAGTATACCGGACAGGCGCAATCAGCCCCAGCATTTT,CASSIPDRRNQPQHF
NA,TRBJ1-1,NA,12,TRBV5-4,TGTGCCAGCAGCTCGAGAAACACTGAAGCTTTCTTT,CASSSRNTEAFF
TRBD1,TRBJ1-2,NA,16,TRBV28,TGTGCCAGCAGTTCCCCCCAAGACAGGGACGGAGATGGCTACACCTTC,CASSSPQDRDGDGYTF
NA,TRBJ1-1,NA,16,TRBV18,TGTGCCAGCTCACTCGGTCGCGGAGAGGGAATCACTGAAGCTTTCTTT,CASSLGRGEGITEAFF
NA,TRBJ1-1,NA,13,TRBV7-3,TGTGCCAGCAGCTTATCCCAGAACACTGAAGCTTTCTTT,CASSLSQNTEAFF
TRBD1,TRBJ1-3,NA,17,TRBV7-8,TGTGCCAGCAGCCCCGGACAGGGGACATACTCTGGAAACACCATATATTTT,CASSPGQGTYSGNTIYF
NA,TRBJ2-5,once,15,TRBV19,TGTGCCAGTAGTACCGTACAGGGCCCTTGGGGGACCCAGTACTTC,CASSTVQGPWGTQYF
NA,TRBJ2-3,NA,15,TRBV11-2,TGTGCCAGCAGCTTAGCCCCGACTGGCACAGATACGCAGTATTTT,CASSLAPTGTDTQYF
TRBD2,TRBJ2-3,NA,17,TRBV7-9,TGTGCCAGCAGCATTCCCTTAATAGCGGGGGAGACAGATACGCAGTATTTT,CASSIPLIAGETDTQYF
TRBD2,TRBJ2-7,NA,15,TRBV5-1,TGCGCCAGCAGCTTTCTCCCAGGGAGGGACTACGAGCAGTACTTC,CASSFLPGRDYEQYF
NA,TRBJ1-1,NA,14,TRBV5-1,TGCGCCAGCGGCCACAGGGCGCCGAACACTGAAGCTTTCTTT,CASGHRAPNTEAFF
NA,TRBJ2-5,once,17,TRBV5-1,TGCGCCAGCAGCTTGGATTGGAAGACGGAGGCCTGGGAGACCCAGTACTTC,CASSLDWKTEAWETQYF
TRBD2,TRBJ2-7,NA,14,TRBV7-6,TGTGCCAGCAGCTTGGGACTAGCGGCAAACGAGCAGTACTTC,CASSLGLAANEQYF
TRBD1,TRBJ1-5,few,13,TRBV27,TGTGCCACCCGGACAGGAGGTGATCAGCCCCAGCATTTT,CATRTGGDQPQHF
TRBD1,TRBJ2-3,NA,14,TRBV9,TGTGCCAGCAGCTCCAGACAGGGGGCAGATACGCAGTATTTT,CASSSRQGADTQYF
NA,TRBJ1-1,few,13,TRBV29-1,TGCAGCGTGGGTTTAGGGGGTAACACTGAAGCTTTCTTT,CSVGLGGNTEAFF
NA,TRBJ1-3,NA,15,TRBV5-6,TGTGCCAGCAGCGCCCTTGAGAGAGTTGGAAACACCATATATTTT,CASSALERVGNTIYF
TRBD1,TRBJ1-1,few,12,TRBV9,TGTGCCAGCAGCGTAGGACAGGGCGAAGCTTTCTTT,CASSVGQGEAFF
TRBD1,TRBJ1-2,once,13,TRBV6-5,TGTGCCAGCAGGGGACAGGCCCCTTTAGGGTACACCTTC,CASRGQAPLGYTF
NA,TRBJ2-7,once,18,TRBV12-2,TGTGCAAGTCGCTTAGCGTCGGAGACTAGCGGGAGGAACCACGAGCAGTACTTC,CASRLASETSGRNHEQYF